The next 3 T cell receptor beta chains were all read from a single sample in a study of spatial heterogeneity in lung cancer. Their recognized antigens are unknown. Study-level findings and limits: In tumors, expanded intratumoral alpha and beta TCR counts tracked mutation counts.

TCRdb re-called the 5' RACE reads with MiXCR, one entry per CDR3 protein. The repertoire includes roughly 5,300 distinct CDR3 sequences, 8.4% of them detected once, and around 32% sits in the top ten. This sample's time point: sample taken at primary tumor resection. The specimen comprised lung tumor tissue, sampled at surgery. Source of these receptors: a female donor with early-stage non-small cell lung cancer.

This clonotype was detected a few times. V and J are TRBV19 and TRBJ1-5; 9 bases map to TRBD1. The CDR3 extends over 17 amino acids. Looked up from germline, CDR1 is LNHDA and CDR2 is SQIVND (reference sequence). V dropped 8 bases and J dropped 0; count of bases not matched to a gene: 11. The CDR3 DNA is TGTGCCAGTCGAATCGGGACAGGGCTCGATAGCAATCAGCCCCAGCATTTT. Its translation is CASRIGTGLDSNQPQHF. Based on the CDR3 plus reference TRBV19 and TRBJ1-5, the full variable domain is DGGITQSPKYLFRKEGQNVTLSCEQNLNHDAMYWYRQDPGQGLRLIYYSQIVNDFQKGDIAEGYSVSREKKESFPLTVTSAQKNPTAFYLCASRIGTGLDSNQPQHFGDGTRLSIL.

The sample holds many counts of this clonotype. The rearrangement joins TRBV12-5 to TRBJ2-3; 11 bases agree with TRBD1. Germline CDR1 is LGHNT and CDR2 is FRNRAP. J gave up 3 bases and V 6 bases, and 5 bases lay outside the gene matches. The CDR3 has 15 amino acids. CDR3 coding DNA: TGTGCTAGTGGATCCGGGACAGGGGGGACAGATACGCAGTATTTT. It yields the protein CASGSGTGGTDTQYF.

In its sample, this clonotype was seen many times. For the CDR3, the DNA is TGTGCCAGCAGTTCGTCCGGGAAATACTATGGCTACACCTTC. Protein: CASSSSGKYYGYTF. The genes are TRBV28 and TRBJ1-2; no firm D call. Germline V gene data show CDR1 as MDHEN and CDR2 as SYDVKM. The V end was cut by 4 bases, the J end by 3 bases, with 12 bases between. The CDR3 has 14 residues.